This T cell receptor beta chain was obtained from a study of shared clonotypes between healthy human individuals (dated by TCRdb to the early 2020s). General notes on the study: The cohort included a few men and a couple of women between 18 and 49 years of age. For each donor, CD4 naive and CD4 memory were each run on three plates, CD8 naive on two plates, and CD8 memory on one plate. Blood TCR repertoires of five healthy adults were deeply sequenced to estimate repertoire size and the extent of clonotype sharing between individuals. Different laboratories and diverse techniques were used to prepare libraries and sequence TCR repertoires, to increase sequencing depth and limit assay-specific biases. Leukapheresis yielded between about 0.85 and 9.5 billion PBMCs per donor. Beyond this particular receptor, the publication reports: When several donors were compared, the shared fraction of clonotypes was 5% to 6.5% for naive CD4, around 4% for naive CD8, 2% to 2.5% for memory CD4, and 0.4% for memory CD8. Sampling was limited to blood, and TCR repertoires in tissue likely differ from TCR repertoires in blood. Because the study included only a small number of donors, the genetic and exposure-history diversity represented was limited. Rarefaction of sorted-subset datasets indicated incomplete sequencing despite the large sequencing depth. Naive subsets generally had larger estimated clonotype richness than memory subsets. Compared with non-shared clonotypes, clonotypes shared by all four sorted-subset donors had higher generation probabilities. Pairwise subsampling led to the expectation that sequencing depth would affect the degree of clonotype sharing among donors.

TCR CDR3 regions were amplified from genomic DNA by multiplex PCR using the deep immunoSEQ assay. Extracted genomic DNA from each cell subset was distributed evenly across all wells of several immunoSEQ 96-well plates, and each plate was treated as a replicate. Each replicate PCR for sorted subsets received about 200 ng genomic DNA, equal to about 30,000 T cell genomes. Purified libraries were measured with a Qubit 3.0 fluorometer, size-checked on a Bioanalyzer 2100, and measured again with the KAPA Library Quantification kit. Every immunoSEQ 96-well plate was sequenced on a dedicated single-read 150-cycle Illumina NextSeq 550 flow cell. The authors' analysis ran thus. Because the immunoSEQ output held only junctional sequences and lacked quality scores, the filtering could not match the filtering applied to full-length reads. To assign V/J genes and CDR3, sequences were annotated using PyIR, a Python wrapper for IgBLAST v1.9, with IMGT germline references. Reads were filtered out if the reads had weak V/J assignments (E-value above 1e-6), no CDR3, stop codons, out-of-frame junctions, or ambiguous translated residues. A V3J clonotype was defined by an identical inferred V gene, J gene, and CDR3 amino acid sequence. The percentage overlap between two repertoires was calculated by dividing the number of shared unique clonotypes by the size of the smaller repertoire. Repertoire richness was assessed with RTK rarefaction, the Chao1 estimator, and Recon v2.1 estimates of unobserved clonotypes. Generation probabilities were computed with OLGA for all TCRbeta clonotypes obtained by the gDNA method from a few donors. This immuneACCESS table, as held by TCRdb, lists in-frame sequences with V and J called but not all clones. Of the missing ones, under half trace to an unresolved V gene in checked studies; the others have no known cause. V, J and clone size are taken as reported in that table, and D and trimming were inferred from the DNA itself. For this sample the table gives roughly 2,000,000 clones, of which about 95% were detected only once. The ten largest clones represent 1% to 1.5% of the sample.

CD8 naive samples were obtained by positive selection for CCR7 among CD45RO-negative cells, yielding a CD45RA+CCR7+ population from which TemRA cells were excluded. Donors were healthy HIV-negative adults with no recently reported acute infections or vaccinations. All donors were Caucasian adults living in Nashville, Tennessee, USA. After blood collection by leukapheresis, PBMCs were isolated using Ficoll-Histopaque density gradient centrifugation and then cryopreserved in the vapor phase of liquid nitrogen. Analytical flow cytometry was used to check the purity and quantity of every magnetically sorted T cell population. From each sorted fraction, genomic DNA was isolated and quantified by UV absorbance on a Nanodrop 2000c. The cysteine opens and the phenylalanine closes a CDR3 of 13 amino acids. Of all the DNA, just the CDR3 is kept, 39 bases in frame from base 1. The germline V gene provides CDR1 MGHRA and CDR2 YSYEKL.

Details on this clone: The antigen this receptor binds is unknown. Nothing much larger sits one base from this clone, and base qualities are not available.

The V and J genes are TRBV4-1 and TRBJ2-2; TRBD2 matches 8 bases in the middle. The sequence derives from a man between 18 and 29 years old in good health. Sequenced: naive CD8+ T cells sorted from blood. Taken with the paper, the label for cell subset or site translates to: CD45RA+CCR7+. Here is the DNA: TGCGCTAGTCTGGCGGGGGGTACCGGGGAGCTGTTTTTT. The encoded protein is CASLAGGTGELFF.